This T cell receptor beta chain was sequenced during a study of OX40 agonist ivuxolimab in advanced cancers. Overall study: The mean age was approximately 60 years, ranging from 23 to 79, with 80% to 85% of participants male.

This clone was observed a single time. Only in-frame clones appear in the TCRdb table, and some are missing; sequencing was by immunoSEQ multiplex PCR. The table has about 24,000 clones, roughly 89% seen once. Per germline, CDR1 SGHVS and CDR2 FQNEAQ. The CDR3 runs 16 residues. Trimming pared 1 base from V and 0 bases from J, leaving 11 bases between. This sample comprised CD4+ or CD8+ T cells sorted from blood, obtained in a trial of the OX40 agonist ivuxolimab. The receptor was isolated from an adult with an advanced solid tumor such as melanoma, head and neck, liver or kidney cancer. The chain recombines TRBV7-8 with TRBJ2-3; the D gene is possibly TRBD2 (6 bases). CDR3 residues: CASSLGSGTSTDTQYF. CDR3 in DNA: TGTGCCAGCAGCTTAGGATCTGGGACTAGCACAGATACGCAGTATTTT. The variable domain in full, with the rest retrieved from reference TRBV7-8 and TRBJ2-3, is GAGVSQSPRYKVAKRGQDVALRCDPISGHVSLFWYQQALGQGPEFLTYFQNEAQLDKSGLPSDRFFAERPEGSVSTLKIQRTQQEDSAVYLCASSLGSGTSTDTQYFGPGTRLTVL.